This TCR beta chain stems from a study of blood T cell repertoires in COVID-19. Background on the study: Nucleic acid was either cDNA or gDNA, and it came from T cells, B-cell-depleted T cells, or PBMCs.

Germline CDR1 SGDLS, CDR2 YYNGEE. This CDR3 has 15 amino acids. V lost 6 bases and J 2 bases, leaving 16 bases between the germline ends. Some clones are missing from TCRdb's copy, which holds only in-frame ones; the method was immunoSEQ multiplex PCR. The sample lists almost 350,000 clones, over 85% occurring once. Seattle's enrolled individuals joined amid active infection and were then monitored longitudinally. The clonotype was recovered from a woman in her fifties or sixties with COVID-19, enrolled during active disease. This chain links TRBV9 with TRBJ2-3; a possible D gene is TRBD2 (5 bases). The sequencing input was peripheral blood. In nucleotides, the CDR3 is TGTGCCAGCAATCTAGGCGGGTTTTTCACAGATACGCAGTATTTT. As protein: CASNLGGFFTDTQYF.